This T cell receptor beta chain was obtained from a study of blood T cell repertoires in COVID-19. On the study more broadly: Samples taken during acute and convalescent COVID-19 were collected in the United States, Italy and Spain. T cells, B-cell-depleted T cells, or PBMCs provided the cDNA or gDNA that served as material.

Source study methods: Quantification of nucleated cells was approximated via reference gene primer amplification. Assay: immunoSEQ multiplex PCR; the TCRdb copy retains only in-frame clones and omits some. That table gives V, J and clone size, and the DNA gave D and trimming. There are about 100,000 clones in the sample; roughly 80% occur only once, and about 8.7% lies in the top ten. The CDR3 has 12 residues. The germline V gene has CDR1 MNHEY and CDR2 SVGAGI. V was cut by 5 bases and J by 8 bases, with 11 bases left in between. The sequence was collected from a man aged 50 to 60 who had recovered from COVID-19. The sequenced sample consisted of peripheral blood. This chain connects TRBV6-5 to TRBJ2-3; D perhaps matches TRBD2 (5 bases). In nucleotides, the CDR3 is TGTGCCAGCAGTCAGCTGGCGGGTACGCAGTATTTT. As protein: CASSQLAGTQYF.